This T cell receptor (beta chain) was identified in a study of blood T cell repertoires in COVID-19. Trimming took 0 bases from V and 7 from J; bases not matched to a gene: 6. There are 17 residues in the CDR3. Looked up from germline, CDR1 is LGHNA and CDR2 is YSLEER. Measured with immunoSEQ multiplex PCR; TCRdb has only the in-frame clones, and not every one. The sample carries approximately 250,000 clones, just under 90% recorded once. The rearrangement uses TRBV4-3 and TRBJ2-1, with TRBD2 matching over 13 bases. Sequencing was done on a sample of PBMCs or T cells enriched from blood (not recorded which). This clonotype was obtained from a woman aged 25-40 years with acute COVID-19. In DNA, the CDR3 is TGCGCCAGCAGCCAAGATACTAGCGGGAGGGCCATAAATGAGCAGTTCTTC. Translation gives CASSQDTSGRAINEQFF.